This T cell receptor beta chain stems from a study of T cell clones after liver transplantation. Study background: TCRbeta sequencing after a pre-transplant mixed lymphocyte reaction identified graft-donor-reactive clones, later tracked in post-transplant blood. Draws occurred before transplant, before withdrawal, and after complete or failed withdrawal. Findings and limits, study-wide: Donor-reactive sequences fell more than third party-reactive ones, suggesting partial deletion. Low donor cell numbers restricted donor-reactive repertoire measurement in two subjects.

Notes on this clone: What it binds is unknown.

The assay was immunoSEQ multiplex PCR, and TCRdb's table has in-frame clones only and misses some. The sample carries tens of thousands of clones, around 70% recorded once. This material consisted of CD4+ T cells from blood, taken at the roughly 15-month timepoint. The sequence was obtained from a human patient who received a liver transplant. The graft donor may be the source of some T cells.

CDR3 in DNA: TGCGCCAGCAGTGAGACTAGCGGGCGATACAATGAGCAGTTCTTC. This translates into CASSETSGRYNEQFF. The rearrangement links TRBV10-1 to TRBJ2-1, with 9 nucleotides matching TRBD2. After removal of 2 bases from V and 4 bases from J, the junction contained 3 bases not matched to a gene. The CDR3 runs 15 residues. Germline CDR1 is WNHNN and CDR2 is SYGVQD (reference sequence).